The 14 T cell receptor beta chains given below trace back to one sample, sequenced in a study of a mutant IDH1 vaccine in newly diagnosed glioma. Antigens of these TCRs are unknown. Profiling relied on immunoSEQ multiplex PCR, and the TCRdb table lists in-frame clones only, not all of them. The data contain about 94,000 clones, under 90% of them singletons. Stated time point: week 47, end of study. Doses comprised 300 ug of mutant IDH1 20-mer peptide each, plus topical imiquimod. This specimen was PBMCs, taken from a glioma patient whose treatment included an IDH1 peptide vaccine. The receptor source for this set is a woman aged 45 to 65 with glioma.

The chain employs TRBV5-1 and TRBJ2-4, with D possibly matching TRBD1 (6 bases). Trimming shortened V by 2 bases and J by 8 bases, and 11 bases separated the two germline ends. Germline loops: CDR1 SGHRS, CDR2 YFSETQ. This CDR3 is 13 amino acids long. The CDR3 here is CASSFRDTDIQYF. The CDR3 DNA is TGCGCCAGCAGCTTCCGGGACACGGACATTCAGTACTTC.

In DNA form, the CDR3 reads TGTGCCATCAGGGAGGGACTAGCGAGCTCCTACGAGCAGTACTTC. Translation: CAIREGLASSYEQYF. J is TRBJ2-7 and V is TRBV10-3, with 10 nucleotides matching TRBD2. The CDR3 covers 15 residues. CDR1 is ENHRY and CDR2 is SYGVKD in the germline V gene. The V and J ends lost 6 bases and 0 bases, in that order; junction bases with no gene match: 5.

V gene TRBV7-3 combines with J gene TRBJ2-1; D might be TRBD1 or TRBD2, each matching 6 bases. The V and J ends lost 0 bases and 9 bases respectively, with 9 bases between them. Germline V gene lookup returns CDR1 SGHTA and CDR2 FQGTGA. The CDR3 runs 13 residues. The CDR3 reads CASSLTKGGEQFF. CDR3 in DNA: TGTGCCAGCAGCTTAACGAAGGGGGGTGAGCAGTTCTTC.

V gene TRBV19 combines with J gene TRBJ2-7; D unclear. Germline CDR1 LNHDA, CDR2 SQIVND (reference sequence). Trimming took off 6 bases at V and 2 bases at J, with 17 bases between the two ends. The CDR3 contains 15 residues. CDR3: CASSTLGRHPYEQYF. The DNA for the CDR3 is TGTGCCAGTAGCACACTTGGCAGGCACCCCTACGAGCAGTACTTC.

The rearrangement uses TRBV28 and TRBJ2-3; 11 bases are shared with TRBD2. Germline values: CDR1 MDHEN, CDR2 SYDVKM. This CDR3 is built from 16 residues. J lost 5 bases, V lost 3 bases, and 7 bases had no gene match. The CDR3 protein is CASSLALAGVGDTQYF. As DNA, the CDR3 is TGTGCCAGCAGTTTGGCACTAGCGGGAGTGGGAGATACGCAGTATTTT. Together with reference TRBV28 and TRBJ2-3, the CDR3 gives the full variable domain: DVKVTQSSRYLVKRTGEKVFLECVQDMDHENMFWYRQDPGLGLRLIYFSYDVKMKEKGDIPEGYSVSREKKERFSLILESASTNQTSMYLCASSLALAGVGDTQYFGPGTRLTVL.

V gene TRBV28 combines with J gene TRBJ1-1, with TRBD1 matching over 8 bases. This CDR3 is 14 amino acids long. With V trimmed by 6 bases and J by 3 bases, 6 bases remained unmatched. Per the germline V gene, CDR1 is MDHEN and CDR2 is SYDVKM. CDR3 bases: TGTGCCAGCAGCCCAGGGGGCTCTTACACTGAAGCTTTCTTT. Encoded protein: CASSPGGSYTEAFF. Using reference TRBV28 and TRBJ1-1 for the parts outside the CDR3, the full variable domain is DVKVTQSSRYLVKRTGEKVFLECVQDMDHENMFWYRQDPGLGLRLIYFSYDVKMKEKGDIPEGYSVSREKKERFSLILESASTNQTSMYLCASSPGGSYTEAFFGQGTRLTVV.

The chain carries TRBV5-1 and TRBJ2-7; D possibly corresponds to TRBD2 (6 bases). The V and J ends lost 0 bases and 6 bases respectively, with 13 bases between them. CDR3 length equals 14 residues. Germline assignment: CDR1 SGHRS and CDR2 YFSETQ. CDR3 residues: CASSLGQEGLEQYF. The CDR3, as DNA: TGCGCCAGCAGCTTGGGGCAGGAGGGGCTCGAGCAGTACTTC. Full variable domain (rest looked up from reference TRBV5-1 and TRBJ2-7): KAGVTQTPRYLIKTRGQQVTLSCSPISGHRSVSWYQQTPGQGLQFLFEYFSETQRNKGNFPGRFSGRQFSNSRSEMNVSTLELGDSALYLCASSLGQEGLEQYFGPGTRLTVT.

This chain links TRBV6-1 with TRBJ2-3, with 7 bases fitting TRBD1. There are 15 residues in the CDR3. Losses at the gene ends were 5 bases for V and 4 bases for J; bases not matched to a gene: 9. The germline CDR1 and CDR2 sequences are MNHNS and SASEGT. This chain's CDR3 is CASSRIQGWADTQYF. DNA of the CDR3: TGTGCCAGCAGTCGAATACAGGGGTGGGCAGATACGCAGTATTTT.

The chain combines TRBV9 with TRBJ1-2; 10 bases fit TRBD1. The V segment lost 4 bases and the J segment 5 bases; nucleotides outside the gene matches: 17. Germline CDR1 SGDLS, CDR2 YYNGEE. The CDR3 extends over 18 amino acids. The CDR3 loop is CASSIRRTGGTNDYGYTF. DNA for the CDR3: TGTGCCAGCAGCATACGCCGGACAGGGGGAACTAATGATTATGGCTACACCTTC.

The chain employs TRBV5-1 and TRBJ1-1, with unresolved D. The CDR3 covers 14 residues. Trimming stripped 2 bases from V and 0 bases from J, with 8 bases between. Per germline, CDR1 SGHRS and CDR2 YFSETQ. The CDR3 protein is CASSLPGLNTEAFF. CDR3 nucleotide sequence: TGCGCCAGCAGCTTACCGGGCCTGAACACTGAAGCTTTCTTT.

J is TRBJ1-1 and V is TRBV7-2; possibly TRBD1 for D (5 bases). The CDR3 runs 13 residues. Trimming took 1 base from V and 8 from J, leaving 11 bases between them. The germline V gene encodes CDR1 SGHTA and CDR2 FQGNSA. CDR3 loop: CASSLEAGYEAFF. The CDR3 region has the DNA TGTGCCAGCAGCTTAGAAGCAGGGTACGAAGCTTTCTTT.

This sequence joins TRBV5-8 and TRBJ2-5; either TRBD1 or TRBD2 may fit D (5 bases each). The length of the CDR3 is 16 residues. The V gene's germline CDR1 is SGHTS and CDR2 YDEGEE. The V and J ends lost 0 bases and 1 base respectively, with 13 bases between them. This chain's CDR3 is CASSLEGTTLQETQYF. In DNA form, the CDR3 reads TGTGCCAGCAGCTTGGAGGGGACGACCCTCCAAGAGACCCAGTACTTC.

The chain links TRBV4-1 to TRBJ1-6; 8 nucleotides match TRBD1. This CDR3 has 15 residues. The V and J ends lost 3 bases and 7 bases, in that order; junction bases with no gene match: 5. CDR1 is MGHRA and CDR2 is YSYEKL in the germline V gene. CDR3 nucleotides: TGCGCCAGCAGCCACCCCAGGGGGCAAAATTCACCCCTCCACTTT. Its protein product is CASSHPRGQNSPLHF.

This clone was picked up a small number of times. The gene calls are TRBV2 and TRBJ2-5; D is possibly TRBD1 or TRBD2 (6 bases each). Germline values: CDR1 SNHLY, CDR2 FYNNEI. This CDR3 has 15 residues. V was cut by 1 base and J by 6 bases, with 15 bases left in between. The CDR3 sequence: CASSEGPRGPQTQYF. DNA of the CDR3: TGTGCCAGCAGTGAAGGACCCCGGGGGCCCCAGACCCAGTACTTC.